The clone carrying this T cell receptor (beta chain) was seen more than once but under ten times. Participants spanned ages roughly 18 to 90 years and resided in about two dozen US areas. Those designated as exposed participants met a COVID-19 case within 2 weeks before study entry. This table comes from immunoSEQ multiplex PCR, and its TCRdb copy is limited to in-frame clones, with some not included. Of roughly 230,000 clones in the sample, about 85% were seen once. The record originates from a study of blood T cell repertoires in COVID-19. Looking at the study overall: In each case, the material was cDNA or gDNA derived from T cells, B-cell-depleted T cells, or PBMCs.

This TCR derives from a woman aged 45 to 65 who had been exposed to COVID-19. Sequenced: PBMCs or T cells enriched from blood (not recorded which).

This CDR3 is CASSPPGGGSFF. CDR3 nucleotides: TGTGCCAGCAGCCCGCCAGGAGGGGGCTCGTTCTTC. The chain recombines TRBV3-1 (or the pseudogene TRBV3-2) with TRBJ2-1, with a possible D match to TRBD1 (7 bases). The germline V and J ends were trimmed by 4 bases and 15 bases, with 16 bases remaining between them. Germline lookup yields CDR1 LGHDT and CDR2 YNNKEL (reference sequence). This CDR3 region has 12 residues.